These T cell receptor beta chains were read from a single sample in a study of T cell repertoires in cytomegalovirus infection. Each CDR3 protein is one row after TCRdb ran MiXCR on the reads. The repertoire holds roughly 230,000 distinct CDR3 sequences, around 15% seen once, with about half in the top ten. The sample comprised CD8+ T cells from PBMCs. Receptors originate from a human donor in good health (CMV status not recorded). Some clones in this sample may be carry-over from other donors' samples. The CDR3 runs from the conserved cysteine through the conserved F or W. The D gene is left open where the match is weak. Clone size is given for some rows only: seen once, a few or many times, or a class if the clone is expanded.

TRBV5-1	TRBJ2-1	.	.	TGCGCCAGCAGCTTGGAGGTGGTTTCCTACAATGAGCAGTTCTTC	CASSLEVVSYNEQFF
TRBV19	TRBJ1-1	.	.	TGTGCCAGTGGAACAGGGCCCAACACTGAAGCTTTCTTT	CASGTGPNTEAFF
TRBV10-3	TRBJ2-2	.	.	TGTGCCATCGGACATCCCGGGGACACCGGGGAGCTGTTTTTT	CAIGHPGDTGELFF
TRBV2	TRBJ2-1	.	.	TGTGCCAGCAGTGGGGCTAGCCGCAATGAGCAGTTCTTC	CASSGASRNEQFF
TRBV27	TRBJ1-5	TRBD1	many	TGTGCCAGCAGGCGAATCCTACAGGGGGCCTTCAATCAGCCCCAGCATTTT	CASRRILQGAFNQPQHF
TRBV6-5	TRBJ1-2	.	few	TGTGCCAGCAGCTTAATGCCCCGCGCCGAAGTCTATGGCTACACCTTC	CASSLMPRAEVYGYTF
TRBV7-9	TRBJ1-5	TRBD1	few	TGTGCCAGCAGCCCGTCGACAGGGATGAGCAATCAGCCCCAGCATTTT	CASSPSTGMSNQPQHF
TRBV6-6	TRBJ1-1	TRBD1	many	TGTGCCAGCAGTCCGAAGGGACAGGGTTTGGGCACTGAAGCTTTCTTT	CASSPKGQGLGTEAFF
TRBV4-3	TRBJ2-7	TRBD1	few	TGCGCCAGCAGCCATTCAGGGGGTTCATACGAGCAGTACTTC	CASSHSGGSYEQYF
TRBV29-1	TRBJ2-5	TRBD2	.	TGCAGCGTTGATCCCCGTCTAGCGGGACCTGGAGAGACCCAGTACTTC	CSVDPRLAGPGETQYF
TRBV5-4	TRBJ1-6	TRBD1	.	TGTGCCAGCAGCTATGCCGGGACAGATAATTCACCCCTCCACTTT	CASSYAGTDNSPLHF
TRBV5-4	TRBJ1-2	.	few	TGTGCCAGCAGCTCATTAACGGGAGCTAACTATGGCTACACCTTC	CASSSLTGANYGYTF
TRBV5-1	TRBJ2-7	.	.	TGCGCCAGCAGCTCGGACAGTGTAAGGGAGCAGTACTTC	CASSSDSVREQYF
TRBV7-9	TRBJ1-1	.	.	TGTGCCAGCAGCTTTTCCACTGAAGCTTTCTTT	CASSFSTEAFF
TRBV2	TRBJ2-2	.	.	TGTGCCAGCACTACCGTACAGGGTGAGAGGGAGCTGTTTTTT	CASTTVQGERELFF
TRBV7-6	TRBJ2-4	.	.	TGTGCCAGCAGCCCTACTATGCTCAAAAACATTCAGTACTTC	CASSPTMLKNIQYF
TRBV15	TRBJ1-1	.	.	TGTGCCACCAGCAGAGATCGAGGGGAGGTGGCTGAAGCTTTCTTT	CATSRDRGEVAEAFF
TRBV6-5	TRBJ1-1	.	.	TGTGCCAGCAGTTACGCTCAGTCTACTGAAGCTTTCTTT	CASSYAQSTEAFF
TRBV6-1	TRBJ1-6	.	few	TGTGCCAGCAGTGAAGTGGTGGCAGCCAATTCACCCCTCCACTTT	CASSEVVAANSPLHF
TRBV14	TRBJ2-2	TRBD1	.	TGTGCCAGCAGCCAAGACCGGGACAGGAGTTACACCGGGGAGCTGTTTTTT	CASSQDRDRSYTGELFF
TRBV28	TRBJ2-5	.	few	TGTGCCACCCGCCCGGGACACCTACTAGAGACCCAGTACTTC	CATRPGHLLETQYF
TRBV4-1	TRBJ2-7	.	few	TGCGCCAGCAGCCAAGCTCCGGGACCCGAGCAGTACTTC	CASSQAPGPEQYF
TRBV19	TRBJ1-5	.	.	TGTGCCAGTAGTTTCTCTGGGAGTCAGCCCCAGCATTTT	CASSFSGSQPQHF
TRBV14	TRBJ2-3	TRBD2	few	TGTGCCAGCAGCCAAGATATGGCTAGCGGGGGTCGTGCAGATACGCAGTATTTT	CASSQDMASGGRADTQYF
TRBV28	TRBJ1-5	.	many	TGTGCCAGCAGTTTACCCCCGGACCGAGGCTTCACCAATCAGCCCCAGCATTTT	CASSLPPDRGFTNQPQHF
TRBV20-1	TRBJ2-7	.	.	TGCAGTGCTAGAACGAGGGGGACCTACGAGCAGTACTTC	CSARTRGTYEQYF
TRBV9	TRBJ1-4	.	few	TGTGCCAGCAGCTCAGGGACGGAGAATGAAAAACTGTTTTTT	CASSSGTENEKLFF
TRBV5-1	TRBJ2-1	.	many	TGCGCCAGCAGCTTGAAGGCGGGTTCCTACAATGAGCAGTTCTTC	CASSLKAGSYNEQFF
TRBV11-2	TRBJ1-1	.	.	TGTGCCAGCAGTCTCAACGCAGGGGTGAACACTGAAGCTTTCTTT	CASSLNAGVNTEAFF
TRBV7-6	TRBJ1-1	.	many	TGTGCCAGCAGCGCCAACACTGAAGCTTTCTTT	CASSANTEAFF
TRBV15	TRBJ2-6	.	.	TGTGCCACCAGCAGAGGCGTTTCTGGGGCCAACGTCCTGACTTTC	CATSRGVSGANVLTF
TRBV11-2	TRBJ2-3	TRBD1	many	TGTGCCAGCAGCCCCCGCGGGGACAGGGGCACAGATACGCAGTATTTT	CASSPRGDRGTDTQYF